These 32 T cell receptor beta chains originate from one sample sequenced in a study of blood T cells in healthy people across ages (dated by TCRdb to 2015 to 2017). Preparation of the library involved 5' RACE. Sequencing instrument: Illumina HiSeq 2500. The second PCR ran for about 7 to 11 cycles and used a J-beta primer mix along with a sample-barcoded 5' primer. TCRdb ran its own pipeline on the public reads, namely fastp trimming at Q25 and MiXCR clone calling, and kept in-frame beta chains. Each entry is one CDR3 protein sequence, shown with its most common DNA and genes. Within this sample are some 1,500,000 distinct CDR3 sequences, with roughly two fifths of them counted one time only. The ten largest clonotypes hold under 5% of the sample. Sequenced: blood. All receptors derive from a woman between 18 and 29 years old in good health.

The chain links TRBV7-2 to TRBJ1-6; D gene uncertain. This CDR3 contains 15 residues. The V end was cut by 0 bases, the J end by 6 bases, with 9 bases between. Germline loops: CDR1 SGHTA, CDR2 FQGNSA. The CDR3 DNA reads as TGTGCCAGCAGCTTAGCAGAAGGGCTTAATTCACCCCTCCACTTT. Translating gives CASSLAEGLNSPLHF.

The chain couples TRBV7-8 to TRBJ2-7; 7 nucleotides align to TRBD1. The junction had 8 bases not matched to a gene; V was cut back by 5 bases and J by 7 bases. Germline loops: CDR1 SGHVS, CDR2 FQNEAQ. The CDR3 length is 13 residues. The CDR3 DNA sequence: TGTGCCAGCAGCGGACTCCTCAGGGGGGAGCAGTACTTC. Its protein is CASSGLLRGEQYF.

This clonotype was picked up a small number of times. The genes are TRBV4-1 and TRBJ2-5; D is possibly TRBD1 or TRBD2 (5 bases each). Trimming stripped 2 bases from V and 0 bases from J, with 16 bases between. CDR1 MGHRA and CDR2 YSYEKL come from the germline V gene. The CDR3 has 17 residues. The CDR3 DNA reads TGCGCCAGCAGCCAACCTTCCGGGACGCAGTACCAAGAGACCCAGTACTTC. It codes for CASSQPSGTQYQETQYF.

The V and J genes are TRBV15 and TRBJ2-3; D call uncertain. Germline values: CDR1 LNHNV, CDR2 YYDKDF (reference sequence). V lost 3 bases and J lost 3, with 13 bases in between. This CDR3 has 15 residues. CDR3 amino acids: CATSSFPPFTDTQYF. In DNA, the CDR3 is TGTGCCACCAGCAGCTTCCCTCCTTTTACAGATACGCAGTATTTT.

This sequence joins TRBV7-9 and TRBJ2-5; 8 positions match TRBD1. With V trimmed by 3 bases and J by 2 bases, 8 bases remained unmatched. Germline CDR1 and CDR2: SEHNR and FQNEAQ (reference sequence). The length of the CDR3 is 16 residues. The DNA for the CDR3 is TGTGCCAGCAGCTTTTCTCTCTGGACAGGGCAAGAGACCCAGTACTTC. This encodes CASSFSLWTGQETQYF.

Ten or more counts support this clonotype. The chain is built from TRBV29-1 and TRBJ2-7; TRBD2 is a possible D gene (5 bases). The CDR3 runs 13 residues. Germline values: CDR1 SQVTM, CDR2 ANQGSEA. Deletions cut 6 bases from V and 2 bases from J, with 14 bases between. The CDR3 DNA is TGCAGCGTCCGAGGACTGACAACCTACGAGCAGTACTTC. Amino acids: CSVRGLTTYEQYF.

Concerning this clonotype: Because it lacks the conserved phenylalanine or tryptophan at the end, this CDR3 is likely a read error. The V call is TRBV2, the J call TRBJ2-5, with a possible D match to TRBD1 (6 bases). V lost 4 bases and J 5 bases, leaving 11 bases between the germline ends. CDR3 length: 13 amino acids. Germline V gene sequence: CDR1 SNHLY, CDR2 FYNNEI. The CDR3 loop reads CASSGSGDETQYY. In DNA form, the CDR3 reads TGTGCCAGCAGTGGGTCAGGGGATGAGACCCAGTACTAC.

This sequence joins TRBV6-5 and TRBJ2-6, with D tentatively TRBD1 (6 bases). V was pared by 4 bases and J by 0 bases, with 13 bases between. This CDR3 comprises 17 residues. Germline V gene data show CDR1 as MNHEY and CDR2 as SVGAGI. Written as DNA, the CDR3 is TGTGCCAGCAGTTGGGGCAGGGGAAGCTCTGGGGCCAACGTCCTGACTTTC. It codes for CASSWGRGSSGANVLTF.

V gene TRBV20-1 combines with J gene TRBJ2-7; 15 nucleotides match TRBD2. J was trimmed by 0 bases and V by 5 bases; bases with no gene match: 8. The CDR3 is 17 amino acids. Germline V gives CDR1 DFQATT, CDR2 SNEGSKA (reference sequence). The CDR3 loop is CSAPGLAGGSSSYEQYF. The CDR3 DNA reads as TGCAGTGCTCCGGGACTAGCGGGGGGTTCTAGCTCCTACGAGCAGTACTTC.

This chain links TRBV7-2 with TRBJ2-5; 10 nucleotides align to TRBD2. This CDR3 has 14 amino acids. Trimming took 8 bases from V and 4 from J; bases not matched to a gene: 7. Germline V CDR1 and CDR2: SGHTA, FQGNSA. As DNA, the CDR3 is TGTGCCAGCGCAGGACTAGCGGTGGCAGAGACCCAGTACTTC. This codes for CASAGLAVAETQYF.

V gene TRBV10-3 combines with J gene TRBJ2-5; 12 bases match TRBD2. This CDR3 has 15 residues. Germline V gives CDR1 ENHRY, CDR2 SYGVKD. V trimming: 4 bases; J trimming: 11 bases; junction bases outside the gene matches: 11. This CDR3 reads CAISATSGSRNEQYF. The CDR3 bases are TGTGCCATCAGTGCGACTAGCGGGAGTAGAAATGAGCAGTACTTC.

V gene TRBV5-1 combines with J gene TRBJ2-1, with 10 bases identical to TRBD1. Germline CDR1 SGHRS, CDR2 YFSETQ. Unmatched junction bases numbered 9, after V lost 4 bases and J lost 8 bases. This CDR3 contains 15 residues. Here the CDR3 reads CASSRTGTGVDEQFF. CDR3 DNA: TGCGCCAGCAGCAGAACCGGGACAGGGGTGGATGAGCAGTTCTTC.

The V gene is TRBV10-3, the J gene TRBJ2-1; 7 bases are shared with TRBD2. The trim removed 0 bases at V and 1 base at J, leaving 3 bases unmatched. This CDR3 has 16 residues. Germline CDR1 ENHRY, CDR2 SYGVKD. The chain's CDR3 is CAISESIAGSYNEQFF. CDR3 in DNA: TGTGCCATCAGTGAGTCGATAGCGGGTTCCTACAATGAGCAGTTCTTC.

A note on this clonotype: A single base separates this from a much larger clone, so it may be a read error. The J gene is TRBJ1-1, the V gene TRBV4-1; D ambiguous. Germline values: CDR1 MGHRA, CDR2 YSYEKL. There are 13 residues in the CDR3. The CDR3 coding sequence is TGCGCCAGCAGCCAAGAGGGTAGCACTGAAGATTTCTTT. Its translation: CASSQEGSTEDFF.

This clonotype was detected only a few times. This chain joins TRBV6-7 and TRBJ1-2; 12 bases line up with TRBD1. TRBV6-7 is marked as an open reading frame, function uncertain. This CDR3 contains 14 residues. J gave up 8 bases and V 7 bases, and 8 bases lay outside the gene matches. The CDR3 reads CASNWGDRGRGYTF. The CDR3 DNA reads TGTGCCAGCAACTGGGGGGACAGGGGGCGAGGCTACACCTTC.

The table lists this clonotype with a few counts. V is TRBV15 and J is TRBJ2-4, with D hard to call. Germline V gives CDR1 LNHNV, CDR2 YYDKDF (reference sequence). The CDR3 runs 14 residues. V was clipped by 0 bases and J by 5 bases, with 8 bases between them. CDR3 region: CATSRDPAQNIQYF. In DNA form, the CDR3 reads TGTGCCACCAGCAGAGACCCCGCCCAAAACATTCAGTACTTC.

The V and J genes are TRBV27 and TRBJ1-1; the D gene is possibly TRBD1 (5 bases). Trimming took off 5 bases at V and 4 bases at J, with 14 bases between the two ends. This CDR3 contains 14 residues. From germline, CDR1 is MNHEY and CDR2 SMNVEV (reference sequence). The CDR3 loop reads CASSRREWSTEAFF. For the CDR3, the DNA is TGTGCCAGCAGTCGCAGGGAATGGAGCACTGAAGCTTTCTTT.

A few counts support this clonotype. The V call is TRBV4-1, the J call TRBJ1-1, with 9 bases that match TRBD1. Germline trimming cut 4 bases from V and 11 bases from J; bases unmatched to any gene: 2. Germline assignment: CDR1 MGHRA and CDR2 YSYEKL. This CDR3 is built from 11 residues. CDR3 sequence (DNA): TGCGCCAGCAGCCGGGACAGGGTCGCTTTCTTT. This encodes CASSRDRVAFF.

This clonotype was found a few times. The chain combines TRBV28 with TRBJ2-1; D unclear. The CDR3 runs 13 residues. CDR1 MDHEN and CDR2 SYDVKM come from the germline V gene. The V end was cut by 5 bases, the J end by 5 bases, with 10 bases between. CDR3 coding DNA: TGTGCCAGCAGTACCGGGCCCCACAATGAGCAGTTCTTC. This codes for CASSTGPHNEQFF.

Here the CDR3 reads CASSTSDSSYNEQFF. Here the CDR3 DNA reads TGTGCCAGTAGTACCTCAGACTCGTCCTACAATGAGCAGTTCTTC. The chain is built from TRBV19 and TRBJ2-1; D not resolved. CDR3 length equals 15 residues. The germline V and J ends were trimmed by 4 bases and 1 base, with 11 bases remaining between them. Germline values: CDR1 LNHDA, CDR2 SQIVND (reference sequence).

In this sample, this clonotype turned up a few times. The V gene is TRBV24-1, the J gene TRBJ2-1; TRBD1 might be the D (6 bases). Germline V gene lookup returns CDR1 KGHDR and CDR2 SFDVKD. V was shortened by 3 bases and J by 7 bases, with 9 bases between the two germline ends. This CDR3 has 13 residues. CDR3 bases: TGTGCCACCAGTGATAACAGGGCTAATGAGCAGTTCTTC. This encodes CATSDNRANEQFF.

The chain couples TRBV15 to TRBJ1-1, with D perhaps TRBD1 (5 bases). The CDR3 consists of 16 residues. V was trimmed by 5 bases and J by 5 bases, leaving 21 bases between them. Per the germline V gene, CDR1 is LNHNV and CDR2 is YYDKDF (reference sequence). The CDR3 nucleotides are TGTGCCACCAGCGATCCAGCTGCAGGGAAAAGGACTGAAGCTTTCTTT. This sequence encodes CATSDPAAGKRTEAFF.

This clonotype was observed many times. This chain links TRBV7-2 with TRBJ2-5, with a possible D match to TRBD2 (5 bases). Germline V gene lookup returns CDR1 SGHTA and CDR2 FQGNSA. The V end was cut by 0 bases, the J end by 3 bases, with 11 bases between. The CDR3 runs to 15 residues. The CDR3 reads CASSLAGGKEETQYF. In DNA, the CDR3 is TGTGCCAGCAGCTTAGCCGGAGGCAAGGAAGAGACCCAGTACTTC.

A note on this clonotype: One junction end disagrees with the germline gene, perhaps due to a read error. The CDR3 here is CVSSPNRFPYEQYF. The CDR3 DNA follows: TGCGTCAGCAGCCCAAACAGGTTCCCCTACGAGCAGTACTTC. This rearrangement joins TRBV4-3 to TRBJ2-7; a weak D match, TRBD1 (5 bases). The CDR3 loop spans 14 amino acids. Germline loops: CDR1 LGHNA, CDR2 YSLEER.

A few counts support this clonotype. The chain employs TRBV4-3 and TRBJ2-7; no clear D gene. The CDR3 length is 14 residues. Between the trimmed V and J ends, which lost 2 bases and 1 base, there was a span of 9 bases. Germline V gives CDR1 LGHNA, CDR2 YSLEER. The DNA of the CDR3 is TGCGCCAGCAGCCAAAGTATAGGATCCTACGAGCAGTACTTC. Translated, it gives CASSQSIGSYEQYF.

This clonotype was recorded a few times. The CDR3 coding sequence is TGCAGTGCTAGTCGGTCCAGGCTATACGAGCAGTACTTC. Translated: CSASRSRLYEQYF. The chain is built from TRBV20-1 and TRBJ2-7; D unclear. V lost 3 bases, J lost 4 bases, and 13 bases lay in between. The length of the CDR3 is 13 residues. The germline CDR1 and CDR2 sequences are DFQATT and SNEGSKA (reference sequence).

The chain employs TRBV5-1 and TRBJ2-5, with 11 bases matching TRBD2. V was pared by 5 bases and J by 4 bases, with 7 bases of the junction left unmatched. Germline V gene sequence: CDR1 SGHRS, CDR2 YFSETQ. The CDR3 covers 15 residues. Written as DNA, the CDR3 is TGCGCCAGCAGTTGGACACTAGCGGGGGTAGAGACCCAGTACTTC. Amino acids: CASSWTLAGVETQYF.

Only a few counts were recorded for this clonotype. The rearrangement uses TRBV5-1 and TRBJ1-4; D is unresolved. The CDR3 is made up of 14 amino acids. Germline V CDR1 and CDR2: SGHRS, YFSETQ. The ends were cut back, 0 bases at V and 11 bases at J, with 14 bases in the middle. CDR3 loop: CASSLDVSAVKLFF. The CDR3 coding sequence is TGCGCCAGCAGCTTGGATGTTTCGGCCGTTAAACTGTTTTTT.

This chain uses TRBV12-3 or TRBV12-4 with TRBJ2-7; tentatively, D is TRBD1 (5 bases). The V and J ends lost 5 bases and 0 bases respectively, with 11 bases between them. CDR3 length equals 14 residues. The CDR3 sequence: CASSPTETSYEQYF. The CDR3 nucleotides are TGTGCCAGCAGTCCGACAGAGACCTCCTACGAGCAGTACTTC.

The genes are TRBV7-2 and TRBJ2-2, with 8 bases that match TRBD2. Trimming removed 1 base from V and 6 bases from J; junction bases left unmatched: 7. The CDR3 is made up of 16 amino acids. Germline loops: CDR1 SGHTA, CDR2 FQGNSA. The DNA of the CDR3 is TGTGCCAGCAGCTTAGGTGTGAGTAGCGGGGCCGGGGAGCTGTTTTTT. Translating it yields CASSLGVSSGAGELFF.

The chain recombines TRBV11-2 with TRBJ1-3; 10 nucleotides line up with TRBD1. The V gene's germline CDR1 is SGHAT and CDR2 FQNNGV. The CDR3 has 16 amino acids. V dropped 6 bases and J dropped 4; count of bases not matched to a gene: 9. CDR3: CASRSSGTGDGNTIYF. The DNA of the CDR3 is TGTGCCAGCAGGTCTTCCGGGACAGGGGACGGAAACACCATATATTTT.

This clonotype was counted a few times. The chain links TRBV12-3 or TRBV12-4 to TRBJ1-2; TRBD1 agrees at 9 bases. Germline trimming cut 5 bases from V and 8 bases from J; bases unmatched to any gene: 9. CDR3 length equals 14 residues. The CDR3 reads CASSIDRGKRGYTF. The CDR3 DNA sequence: TGTGCCAGCAGTATCGACAGGGGGAAGAGAGGCTACACCTTC.